This T cell receptor beta chain was sequenced during a study of T cells in Graves' hyperthyroidism and ophthalmopathy. This clonotype occurred many times. Germline CDR1 and CDR2: DFQATT and SNEGSKA (reference sequence). The length of the CDR3 is 13 residues. Germline trimming cut 5 bases from V and 4 bases from J; bases unmatched to any gene: 1. TCR beta CDR3 sequences were amplified from RNA transcripts. An initial round of RT-PCR targeting the TCR CDR3 relied on the HTBI primer set. A single record per CDR3 protein comes from TCRdb applying MiXCR to the multiplex PCR reads. In the table there are around 620,000 distinct CDR3 sequences, approximately 15% of which are singletons.

The rearrangement uses TRBV20-1 and TRBJ2-7; 14 positions match TRBD2. This TCR was recovered from a woman in her late teens or twenties with Graves' ophthalmopathy. Sequences were obtained from blood. The CDR3 reads CSAGTSGSYEQYF. The CDR3 coding sequence is TGCAGTGCTGGGACTAGCGGGAGTTACGAGCAGTACTTC.